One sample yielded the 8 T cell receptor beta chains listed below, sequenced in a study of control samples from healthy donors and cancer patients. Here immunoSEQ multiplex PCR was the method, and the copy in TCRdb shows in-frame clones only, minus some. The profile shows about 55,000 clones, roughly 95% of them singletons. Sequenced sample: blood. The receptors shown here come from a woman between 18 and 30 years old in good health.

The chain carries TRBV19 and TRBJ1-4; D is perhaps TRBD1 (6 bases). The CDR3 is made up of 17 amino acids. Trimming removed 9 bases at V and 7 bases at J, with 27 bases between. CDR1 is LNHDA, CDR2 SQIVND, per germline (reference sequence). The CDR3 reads CASKPPHVQGEGEKLFF. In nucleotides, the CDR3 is TGTGCCAGCAAACCCCCTCACGTACAGGGTGAGGGTGAAAAACTGTTTTTT.

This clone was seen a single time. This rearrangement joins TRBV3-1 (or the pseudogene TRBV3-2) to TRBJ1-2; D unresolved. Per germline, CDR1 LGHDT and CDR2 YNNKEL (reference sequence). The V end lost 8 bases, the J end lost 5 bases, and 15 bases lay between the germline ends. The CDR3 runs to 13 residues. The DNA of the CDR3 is TGTGCCAGCGGACGTCTCGGATTTTATGGCTACACCTTC. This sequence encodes CASGRLGFYGYTF.

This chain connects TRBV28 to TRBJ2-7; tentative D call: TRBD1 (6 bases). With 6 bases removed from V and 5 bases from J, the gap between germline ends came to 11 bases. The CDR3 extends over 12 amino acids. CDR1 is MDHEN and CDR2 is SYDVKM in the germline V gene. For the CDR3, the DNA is TGTGCCAGCAGGACCCAGGGGAACGAGCAGTACTTC. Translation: CASRTQGNEQYF.

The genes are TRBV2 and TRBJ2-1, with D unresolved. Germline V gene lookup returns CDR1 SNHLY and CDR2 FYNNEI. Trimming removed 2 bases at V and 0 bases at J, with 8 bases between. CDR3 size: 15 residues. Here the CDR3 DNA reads TGTGCCAGCAGTGAAACAGCCTTCTCCTACAATGAGCAGTTCTTC. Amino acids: CASSETAFSYNEQFF.

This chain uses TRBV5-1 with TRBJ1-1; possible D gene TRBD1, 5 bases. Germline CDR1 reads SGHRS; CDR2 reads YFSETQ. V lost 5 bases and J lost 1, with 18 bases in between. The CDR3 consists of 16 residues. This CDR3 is CASRSGGSDSNTEAFF. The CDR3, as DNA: TGCGCCAGCAGAAGCGGGGGGTCAGATTCGAACACTGAAGCTTTCTTT.

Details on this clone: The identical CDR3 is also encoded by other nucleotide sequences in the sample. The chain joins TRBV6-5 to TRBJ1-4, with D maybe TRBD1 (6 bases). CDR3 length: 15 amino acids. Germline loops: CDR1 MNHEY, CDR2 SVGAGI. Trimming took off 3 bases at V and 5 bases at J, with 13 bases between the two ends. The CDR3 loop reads CASSYRGTHNEKLFF. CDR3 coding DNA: TGTGCCAGCAGTTATAGGGGGACTCACAATGAAAAACTGTTTTTT.

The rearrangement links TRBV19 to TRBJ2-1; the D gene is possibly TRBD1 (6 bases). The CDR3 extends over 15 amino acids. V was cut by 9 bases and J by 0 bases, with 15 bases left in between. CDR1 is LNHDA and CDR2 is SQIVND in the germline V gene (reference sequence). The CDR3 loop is CASDAGVGSYNEQFF. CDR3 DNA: TGTGCCAGCGACGCAGGGGTTGGCTCCTACAATGAGCAGTTCTTC.

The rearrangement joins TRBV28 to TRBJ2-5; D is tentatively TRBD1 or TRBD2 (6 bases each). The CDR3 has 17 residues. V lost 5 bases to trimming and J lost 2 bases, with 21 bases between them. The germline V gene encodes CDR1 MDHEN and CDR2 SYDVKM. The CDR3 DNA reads TGTGCCAGCAGTCCCAGTTCTATCGGGGGCGGGCAAGAGACCCAGTACTTC. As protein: CASSPSSIGGGQETQYF.